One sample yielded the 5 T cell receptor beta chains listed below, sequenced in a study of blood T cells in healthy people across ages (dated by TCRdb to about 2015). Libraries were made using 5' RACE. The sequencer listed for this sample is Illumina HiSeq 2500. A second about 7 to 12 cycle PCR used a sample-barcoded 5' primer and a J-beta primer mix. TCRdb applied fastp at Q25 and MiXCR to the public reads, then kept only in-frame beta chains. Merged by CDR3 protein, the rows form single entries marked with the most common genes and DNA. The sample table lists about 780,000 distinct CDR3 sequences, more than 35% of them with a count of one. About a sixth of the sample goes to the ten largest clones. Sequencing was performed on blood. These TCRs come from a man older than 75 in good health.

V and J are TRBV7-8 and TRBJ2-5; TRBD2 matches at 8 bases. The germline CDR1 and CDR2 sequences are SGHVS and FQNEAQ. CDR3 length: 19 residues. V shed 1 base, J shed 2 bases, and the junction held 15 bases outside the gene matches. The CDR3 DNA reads TGTGCCAGCAGCTTAGACCCGGGACTAGTTGTACTATTTCAAGAGACCCAGTACTTC. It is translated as CASSLDPGLVVLFQETQYF. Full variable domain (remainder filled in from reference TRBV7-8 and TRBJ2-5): GAGVSQSPRYKVAKRGQDVALRCDPISGHVSLFWYQQALGQGPEFLTYFQNEAQLDKSGLPSDRFFAERPEGSVSTLKIQRTQQEDSAVYLCASSLDPGLVVLFQETQYFGPGTRLLVL.

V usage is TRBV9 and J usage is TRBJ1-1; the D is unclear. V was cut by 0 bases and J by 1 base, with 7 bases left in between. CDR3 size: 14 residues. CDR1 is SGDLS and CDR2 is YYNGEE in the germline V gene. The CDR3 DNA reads TGTGCCAGCAGCGTAGTCACATCGAACACTGAAGCTTTCTTT. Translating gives CASSVVTSNTEAFF.

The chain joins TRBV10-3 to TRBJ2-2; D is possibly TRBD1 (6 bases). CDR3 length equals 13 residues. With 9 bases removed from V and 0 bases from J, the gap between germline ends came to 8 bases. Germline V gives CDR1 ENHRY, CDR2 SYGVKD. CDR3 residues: CAIQGPNTGELFF. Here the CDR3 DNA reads TGTGCCATACAGGGCCCGAACACCGGGGAGCTGTTTTTT.

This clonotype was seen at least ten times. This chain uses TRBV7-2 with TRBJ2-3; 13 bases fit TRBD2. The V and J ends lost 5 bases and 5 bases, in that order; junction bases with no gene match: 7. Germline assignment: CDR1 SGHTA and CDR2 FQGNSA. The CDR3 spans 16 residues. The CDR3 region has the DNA TGTGCCAGCAGCCCTACTAGCGGGAGGGCCCAAGATACGCAGTATTTT. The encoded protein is CASSPTSGRAQDTQYF.

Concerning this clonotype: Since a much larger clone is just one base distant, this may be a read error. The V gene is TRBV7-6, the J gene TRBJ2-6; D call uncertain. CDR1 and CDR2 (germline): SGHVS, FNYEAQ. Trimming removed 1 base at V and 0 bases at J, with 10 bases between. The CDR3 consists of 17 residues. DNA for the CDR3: TGTGCCAGCAGCTTAGAGCTTCCCCCCTCTGGGGCCAACGTCCTGACTTTC. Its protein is CASSLELPPSGANVLTF.